Shown below are 28 T cell receptor beta chains from a single sample sequenced in a study of T-cell memory formation after mild COVID-19. TCRdb ran MiXCR on the 5' RACE reads and lists one entry per CDR3 protein. The repertoire holds under 200,000 distinct CDR3 sequences, with 11% as singletons. Specimen: PBMCs or a T cell subset sorted from them (not recorded which). These TCRs come from a man younger than 35 who had mild COVID-19 (a few samples of this study predate the infection). Cell type and time point are not known.

The J gene is TRBJ1-2, the V gene TRBV4-1, with D perhaps TRBD1 (5 bases). Germline loops: CDR1 MGHRA, CDR2 YSYEKL. This CDR3 comprises 14 residues. V lost 0 bases to trimming and J lost 3 bases, with 8 bases between them. The CDR3 protein is CASSQDGGYYGYTF. The CDR3, as DNA: TGCGCCAGCAGCCAAGACGGGGGATACTATGGCTACACCTTC.

This clonotype was picked up a small number of times. V and J are TRBV7-2 and TRBJ1-2; 9 bases match TRBD1. V lost 5 bases to trimming and J lost 8 bases; unmatched junction nucleotides: 6. This CDR3 is 13 amino acids long. Germline CDR1 and CDR2: SGHTA and FQGNSA. As DNA, the CDR3 is TGTGCCAGCAGCCAGGGACAGGGTATGGGCTACACCTTC. Encoded protein: CASSQGQGMGYTF.

This chain joins TRBV14 and TRBJ2-7; 8 nucleotides line up with TRBD2. Germline V CDR1 and CDR2: SGHDN, FVKESK. V was pared by 6 bases and J by 5 bases, with 9 bases of the junction left unmatched. The CDR3 has 14 residues. The CDR3 spells CASSPHHGGDEQYF. In DNA form, the CDR3 reads TGTGCCAGCAGTCCTCACCACGGGGGGGACGAGCAGTACTTC.

Only a few counts were recorded for this clonotype. The chain joins TRBV12-3 or TRBV12-4 to TRBJ1-2; D possibly corresponds to TRBD1 (5 bases). The CDR3 extends over 11 amino acids. Trimming removed 8 bases at V and 8 bases at J, with 12 bases between. DNA of the CDR3: TGTGCCAGCGGAGGGGCTATGGGCTACACCTTC. Residues: CASGGAMGYTF.

V is TRBV6-5 and J is TRBJ2-7, with 13 nucleotides matching TRBD2. The V and J ends lost 5 bases and 4 bases, in that order; junction bases with no gene match: 11. CDR1 and CDR2 (germline): MNHEY, SVGAGI. The CDR3 is made up of 17 amino acids. CDR3 nucleotides: TGTGCCAGCAGTCGGACTAGCGGGGGCGCCAGGGGGTACGAGCAGTACTTC. Protein sequence: CASSRTSGGARGYEQYF.

This clonotype has only a few counts. This chain connects TRBV5-6 to TRBJ1-4, with D perhaps TRBD1 (5 bases). Deletions cut 0 bases from V and 7 bases from J, with 10 bases between. The germline V gene encodes CDR1 SGHDT and CDR2 YYEEEE. The CDR3 covers 14 residues. The CDR3 DNA follows: TGTGCCAGCAGCTTGGTGGACAAATTTGAAAAACTGTTTTTT. Its translation is CASSLVDKFEKLFF. Drawing the rest from reference TRBV5-6 and TRBJ1-4, the complete variable domain is DAGVTQSPTHLIKTRGQQVTLRCSPKSGHDTVSWYQQALGQGPQFIFQYYEEEERQRGNFPDRFSGHQFPNYSSELNVNALLLGDSALYLCASSLVDKFEKLFFGSGTQLSVL.

This chain connects TRBV4-3 to TRBJ2-2; D may be TRBD1 (5 bases). With 0 bases removed from V and 0 bases from J, the gap between germline ends came to 5 bases. Germline CDR1 reads LGHNA; CDR2 reads YSLEER. CDR3 length equals 15 residues. As DNA, the CDR3 is TGCGCCAGCAGCCAAGAGACAGCGAACACCGGGGAGCTGTTTTTT. Translation: CASSQETANTGELFF.

This clonotype was picked up a small number of times. The V call is TRBV3-1, the J call TRBJ2-7, with D uncertain. From germline, CDR1 is LGHDT and CDR2 YNNKEL (reference sequence). The CDR3 covers 12 residues. V was shortened by 1 base and J by 4 bases, with 5 bases between the two germline ends. The CDR3 nucleotides are TGTGCCAGCAGCCAAGGGTTTTACGAGCAGTACTTC. Translated: CASSQGFYEQYF.

The chain combines TRBV7-2 with TRBJ1-5; D is ambiguous. The V gene lost 1 base and the J gene lost 6 bases, with 4 bases spanning the gap. Germline values: CDR1 SGHTA, CDR2 FQGNSA. The CDR3 length is 12 residues. The CDR3 bases are TGTGCCAGCAGCTTAGAGGCTCAGCCCCAGCATTTT. This codes for CASSLEAQPQHF.

The sample holds many counts of this clonotype. This chain links TRBV12-3 or TRBV12-4 with TRBJ2-1, with 14 bases aligning to TRBD2. The CDR3 loop spans 19 amino acids. Trimming removed 0 bases from V and 7 bases from J; junction bases left unmatched: 11. The CDR3 protein is CASSLASRLAGGRWNEQFF. DNA for the CDR3: TGTGCCAGCAGTTTAGCATCGAGACTAGCGGGGGGGCGGTGGAATGAGCAGTTCTTC.

This rearrangement joins TRBV20-1 to TRBJ2-7, with D possibly TRBD2 on 7 matching bases. Trimming removed 0 bases at V and 5 bases at J, with 17 bases between. The CDR3 is made up of 15 amino acids. Germline assignment: CDR1 DFQATT and CDR2 SNEGSKA (reference sequence). The CDR3 nucleotides are TGCAGTGCTAGAGATCGAAAGAGGGGGGGCAACGAGCAGTACTTC. Protein product: CSARDRKRGGNEQYF.

This clonotype was found a few times. The chain employs TRBV7-2 and TRBJ1-2, with 7 bases fitting TRBD1. Germline V gene lookup returns CDR1 SGHTA and CDR2 FQGNSA. V lost 5 bases to trimming and J lost 7 bases; unmatched junction nucleotides: 4. The CDR3 runs 12 residues. The CDR3 reads CASSENRGGYTF. As DNA, the CDR3 is TGTGCCAGCAGCGAGAACAGGGGTGGCTACACCTTC.

This clonotype was observed a handful of times. The V gene is TRBV10-3, the J gene TRBJ1-1; D is undetermined. The CDR3 is 13 residues long. The V and J ends lost 7 bases and 3 bases respectively, with 12 bases between them. CDR1 ENHRY and CDR2 SYGVKD come from the germline V gene. The CDR3 DNA sequence: TGTGCCATCAAAAGGGAGTGGGACACTGAAGCTTTCTTT. Translation: CAIKREWDTEAFF.

A few counts support this clonotype. The chain links TRBV9 to TRBJ1-2; 7 bases agree with TRBD1. From germline, CDR1 is SGDLS and CDR2 YYNGEE. The CDR3 extends over 15 amino acids. V lost 0 bases and J lost 8; bases outside the gene matches: 10. The CDR3 bases are TGTGCCAGCAGCGTAGAAGGAGGGGGCATCGTCGGCTACACCTTC. It specifies CASSVEGGGIVGYTF.

This clonotype has only a few counts. The chain uses TRBV29-1 and TRBJ1-4; tentative D call: TRBD1 (5 bases). V lost 4 bases and J lost 8, with 14 bases in between. Germline CDR1 reads SQVTM; CDR2 reads ANQGSEA. The CDR3 has 13 amino acids. Here the CDR3 DNA reads TGCAGCGTTGGATGGGGCGCGTCGGAAAAACTGTTTTTT. Translated: CSVGWGASEKLFF.

Here the CDR3 reads CRDLSGQPQHF. The CDR3 nucleotides read TGCAGAGACCTATCCGGGCAGCCCCAGCATTTT. The chain uses TRBV20-1 and TRBJ1-5; D unresolved. The germline V gene has CDR1 DFQATT and CDR2 SNEGSKA (reference sequence). There are 11 residues in the CDR3.

This chain uses TRBV5-1 with TRBJ1-1; no reliable D call. The V gene's germline CDR1 is SGHRS and CDR2 YFSETQ. There are 12 residues in the CDR3. V lost 3 bases and J lost 5, with 8 bases in between. CDR3: CASSSGLTEAFF. DNA for the CDR3: TGCGCCAGCAGCTCGGGTTTGACTGAAGCTTTCTTT.

This clonotype was observed many times. This chain links TRBV7-9 with TRBJ1-1; TRBD1 is a possible D gene (6 bases). CDR3 size: 15 residues. Germline V gene lookup returns CDR1 SEHNR and CDR2 FQNEAQ (reference sequence). V was clipped by 4 bases and J by 5 bases, with 17 bases between them. CDR3 amino acids: CASSSPTGARTEAFF. Here the CDR3 DNA reads TGTGCCAGCAGCTCACCCACGGGGGCTAGGACTGAAGCTTTCTTT.

The chain joins TRBV5-1 to TRBJ2-5, with D unclear. Trimming took 3 bases from V and 3 from J, leaving 12 bases between them. The CDR3 extends over 14 amino acids. Germline CDR1 is SGHRS and CDR2 is YFSETQ. In nucleotides, the CDR3 is TGCGCCAGCAGCTCCGCGACTGGCGAAGAGACCCAGTACTTC. Its protein product is CASSSATGEETQYF.

This clonotype was observed many times. Here the CDR3 reads CASIGQGRGTEAFF. DNA of the CDR3: TGTGCCAGCATCGGACAGGGGCGCGGGACTGAAGCTTTCTTT. J is TRBJ1-1 and V is TRBV6-5; 9 bases agree with TRBD1. V shed 7 bases and J 5 bases; nucleotides not matched to a gene: 8. CDR1 MNHEY and CDR2 SVGAGI come from the germline V gene. The CDR3 loop spans 14 amino acids.

This sequence joins TRBV12-3 or TRBV12-4 and TRBJ2-1, with D maybe TRBD1 (5 bases). The CDR3 is 14 residues long. Trimming left V 2 bases short and J 4 bases short, with 9 bases between. The CDR3, as DNA: TGTGCCAGCAGTTTATGGTCAGGGTACAATGAGCAGTTCTTC. It translates to CASSLWSGYNEQFF.

This clonotype occurred a few times. This chain connects TRBV4-1 to TRBJ1-1; D uncertain. The CDR3 totals 15 residues. The germline V and J ends were trimmed by 0 bases and 1 base, with 9 bases remaining between them. Germline V CDR1 and CDR2: MGHRA, YSYEKL. The CDR3 here is CASSQEVARNTEAFF. DNA of the CDR3: TGCGCCAGCAGCCAAGAGGTGGCCAGGAACACTGAAGCTTTCTTT.

This clonotype occurred many times. The chain has TRBV2 and TRBJ2-7; a weak D match, TRBD2 (7 bases). CDR1 and CDR2 from the germline V gene are SNHLY and FYNNEI. Trimming removed 1 base at V and 4 bases at J, with 14 bases between. CDR3 length: 15 amino acids. The CDR3, as DNA: TGTGCCAGCAGTGAAGAGGCGGGGGCCGGGTACGAGCAGTACTTC. Translation: CASSEEAGAGYEQYF.

Ten or more counts support this clonotype. This rearrangement joins TRBV6-5 to TRBJ1-5, with 7 bases identical to TRBD1. This CDR3 has 16 residues. CDR1 and CDR2 (germline): MNHEY, SVGAGI. V lost 6 bases to trimming and J lost 2 bases; unmatched junction nucleotides: 10. CDR3 in amino acids: CASSPKGGYGNQPQHF. DNA of the CDR3: TGTGCCAGCAGCCCGAAAGGGGGCTATGGCAATCAGCCCCAGCATTTT.

The chain couples TRBV20-1 to TRBJ2-5; D possibly matches TRBD1 or TRBD2 (5 bases each). This CDR3 comprises 14 residues. Germline CDR1 reads DFQATT; CDR2 reads SNEGSKA (reference sequence). V was clipped by 4 bases and J by 3 bases, with 15 bases between them. The CDR3 region is CSAIHPGREETQYF. In DNA, the CDR3 is TGCAGTGCTATCCATCCGGGACGTGAAGAGACCCAGTACTTC.

In this sample, this clonotype turned up a few times. V usage is TRBV7-8 and J usage is TRBJ1-5, with a possible D match to TRBD1 (5 bases). Germline CDR1 reads SGHVS; CDR2 reads FQNEAQ. CDR3 size: 17 residues. Trimming removed 5 bases at V and 6 bases at J, with 23 bases between. CDR3: CASSRIRVGQGSQPQHF. CDR3 coding DNA: TGTGCCAGCAGCCGCATCCGGGTGGGGCAGGGAAGTCAGCCCCAGCATTTT.

This clonotype occurred a few times. The chain combines TRBV5-1 with TRBJ2-1; TRBD2 agrees at 11 bases. Germline CDR1 and CDR2: SGHRS and YFSETQ. The CDR3 runs to 16 residues. With 4 bases clipped from V and 6 bases from J, the junction kept 9 bases outside the gene matches. CDR3 sequence: CASSGAALAGGNEQFF. As DNA, the CDR3 is TGCGCCAGCAGCGGCGCCGCGCTAGCGGGGGGCAATGAGCAGTTCTTC.

This chain uses TRBV5-1 with TRBJ1-6, with 7 bases matching TRBD1. The ends lost 2 bases at V and 10 bases at J; junction bases unmatched: 3. Germline V gene data show CDR1 as SGHRS and CDR2 as YFSETQ. The CDR3 has 13 amino acids. The CDR3 sequence is CASSFDRESPLHF. CDR3 coding DNA: TGCGCCAGCAGCTTCGACAGGGAGTCACCCCTCCACTTT.